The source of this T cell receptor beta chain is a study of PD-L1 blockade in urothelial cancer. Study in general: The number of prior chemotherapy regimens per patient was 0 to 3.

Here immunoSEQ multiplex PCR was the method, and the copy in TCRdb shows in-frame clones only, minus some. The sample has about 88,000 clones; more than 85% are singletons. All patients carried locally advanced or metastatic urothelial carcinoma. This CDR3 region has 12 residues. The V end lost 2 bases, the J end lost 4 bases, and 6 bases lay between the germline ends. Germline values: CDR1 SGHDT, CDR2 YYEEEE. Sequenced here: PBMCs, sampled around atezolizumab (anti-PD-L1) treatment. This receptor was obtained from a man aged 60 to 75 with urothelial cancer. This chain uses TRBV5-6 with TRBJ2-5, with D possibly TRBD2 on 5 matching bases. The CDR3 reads CASSLLGETQYF. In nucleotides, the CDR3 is TGTGCCAGCAGCTTACTAGGAGAGACCCAGTACTTC.